This TCR beta chain was documented in a study of T cell changes during pregnancy in multiple sclerosis. The CDR3 extends over 15 amino acids. The germline V and J ends were trimmed by 1 base and 3 bases, with 10 bases remaining between them. From germline, CDR1 is LNHNV and CDR2 YYDKDF (reference sequence). Sequenced by immunoSEQ multiplex PCR; TCRdb stores in-frame clones only, minus some. This table holds about 12,000 clones, 86% found once. The sample in question was CD8+ T cells from peripheral blood mononuclear cells, obtained in the second trimester of pregnancy. This sequence originates from a female donor in good health, enrolled as a control in a pregnancy study. The J gene is TRBJ1-5, the V gene TRBV15; maybe TRBD1 (5 bases). The CDR3 spells CATSRGQDINQPQHF. The CDR3 DNA is TGTGCCACCAGCAGAGGGCAGGACATCAATCAGCCCCAGCATTTT.